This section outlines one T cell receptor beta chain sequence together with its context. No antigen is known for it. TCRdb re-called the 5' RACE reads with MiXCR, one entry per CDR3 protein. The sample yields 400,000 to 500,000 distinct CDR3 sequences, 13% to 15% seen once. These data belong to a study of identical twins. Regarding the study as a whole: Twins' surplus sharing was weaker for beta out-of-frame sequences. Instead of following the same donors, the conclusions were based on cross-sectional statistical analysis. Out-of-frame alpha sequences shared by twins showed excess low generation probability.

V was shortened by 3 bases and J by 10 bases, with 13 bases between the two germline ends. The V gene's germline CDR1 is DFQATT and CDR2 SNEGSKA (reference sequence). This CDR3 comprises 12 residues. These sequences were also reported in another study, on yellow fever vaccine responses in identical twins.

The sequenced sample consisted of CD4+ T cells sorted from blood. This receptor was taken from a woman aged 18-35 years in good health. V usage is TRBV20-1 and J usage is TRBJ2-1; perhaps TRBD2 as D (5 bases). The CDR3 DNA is TGCAGTGCTAGTCAGCCCGAGCGGGAGCAGTTCTTC. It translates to CSASQPEREQFF.